This T cell receptor (beta chain) was obtained from a study of prognosis after radiotherapy for stage I lung cancer. Across the whole study: Stereotactic body radiotherapy was given without concurrent therapy, and no patient received both at once.

This clonotype occurred many times. Peripheral blood was collected in volumes of about 5.9 milliliters at each of two time points. Amplicons of TCR beta CDR3 were generated from genomic DNA by two-round multiplex PCR. First-round PCR, the initial amplification, used primers specific to each TRBV and TRBJ gene. TCRdb passed the multiplex PCR reads through MiXCR, listing each CDR3 protein once. The data contain 30,000 to 35,000 distinct CDR3 sequences, about half of them singletons. CDR1 and CDR2 (germline): SGHDT, YYEEEE. The V and J ends lost 4 bases and 15 bases, in that order; junction bases with no gene match: 10. The CDR3 has 12 residues.

The sequence was obtained from a donor aged 50 or older with non-small cell lung cancer. The starting material was PBMCs, obtained before or after stereotactic body radiation therapy (not recorded which). This chain joins TRBV5-6 and TRBJ2-1; 7 bases are shared with TRBD1. This chain's CDR3 is CASSLLTGVRFF. The CDR3 nucleotides read TGTGCCAGCAGCCTACTTACAGGGGTGAGGTTCTTC. Variable domain in full (rest from reference TRBV5-6 and TRBJ2-1): DAGVTQSPTHLIKTRGQQVTLRCSPKSGHDTVSWYQQALGQGPQFIFQYYEEEERQRGNFPDRFSGHQFPNYSSELNVNALLLGDSALYLCASSLLTGVRFFGPGTRLTVL.